This T cell receptor beta chain appears in the sequencing data of a study of blood T cells in healthy people across ages. Germline values: CDR1 SQVTM, CDR2 ANQGSEA. There are 14 residues in the CDR3. Trimming cost V 6 bases and J 7 bases, with 21 bases left between them. A J-beta primer mix and a sample-barcoded 5' primer were used in a second PCR of about 7 to 12 cycles. One entry per CDR3 protein results from TCRdb running MiXCR on the 5' RACE reads. The sample shows 1.5 million to 2 million distinct CDR3 sequences, about 30% of them seen only once. This clonotype was observed a single time. The specimen was blood. The receptor was isolated from a woman aged 25 to 39 in good health. V usage is TRBV29-1 and J usage is TRBJ2-5; no clear D. The CDR3 DNA follows: TGCAGCGTCCGAGAGGCAGCGTCCTTGGGGACCCAGTACTTC. Its protein product is CSVREAASLGTQYF.